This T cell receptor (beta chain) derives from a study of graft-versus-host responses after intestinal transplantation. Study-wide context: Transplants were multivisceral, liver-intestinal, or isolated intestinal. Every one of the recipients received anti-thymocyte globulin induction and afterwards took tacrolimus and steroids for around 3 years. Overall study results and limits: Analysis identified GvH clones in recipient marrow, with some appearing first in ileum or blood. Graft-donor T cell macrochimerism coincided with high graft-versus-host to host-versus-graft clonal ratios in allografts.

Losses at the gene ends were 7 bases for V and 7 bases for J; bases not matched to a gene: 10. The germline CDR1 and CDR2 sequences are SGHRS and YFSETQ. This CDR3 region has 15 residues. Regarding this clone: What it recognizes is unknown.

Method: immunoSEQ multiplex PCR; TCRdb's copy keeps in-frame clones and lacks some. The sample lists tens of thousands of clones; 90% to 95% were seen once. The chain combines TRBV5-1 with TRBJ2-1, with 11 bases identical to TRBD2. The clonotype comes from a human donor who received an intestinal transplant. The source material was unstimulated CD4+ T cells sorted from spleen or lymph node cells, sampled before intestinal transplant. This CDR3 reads CASSDSGGAINEQFF. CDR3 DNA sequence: TGCGCCAGCTCTGATAGCGGGGGGGCTATAAATGAGCAGTTCTTC.